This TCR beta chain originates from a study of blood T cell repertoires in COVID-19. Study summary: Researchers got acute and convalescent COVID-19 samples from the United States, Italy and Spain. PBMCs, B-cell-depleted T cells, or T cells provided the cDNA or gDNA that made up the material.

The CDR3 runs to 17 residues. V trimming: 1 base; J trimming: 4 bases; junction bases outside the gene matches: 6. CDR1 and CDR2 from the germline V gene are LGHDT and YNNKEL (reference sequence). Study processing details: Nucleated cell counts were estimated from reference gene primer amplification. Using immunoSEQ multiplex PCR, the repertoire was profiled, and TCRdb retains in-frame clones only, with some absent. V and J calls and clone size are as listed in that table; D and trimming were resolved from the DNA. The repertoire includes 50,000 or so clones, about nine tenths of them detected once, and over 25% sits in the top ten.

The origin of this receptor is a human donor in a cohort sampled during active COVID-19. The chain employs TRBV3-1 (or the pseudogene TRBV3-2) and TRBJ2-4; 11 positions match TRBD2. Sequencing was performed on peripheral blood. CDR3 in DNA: TGTGCCAGCAGCCAAGTAAGGGGGACTAGCGGTAAAAACATTCAGTACTTC. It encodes CASSQVRGTSGKNIQYF.